This TCR beta chain was found in a study of T cells in localized non-small cell lung cancer. General study results and limits: Adjacent uninvolved lung tissue had the highest T cell clonality, exceeding tumor. Investigators sequenced only a single tumor region, leaving heterogeneity possible. Appearing in adjacent lung were a median roughly 57 of the top 100 tumor clones.

The CDR3 loop spans 13 amino acids. The V end lost 2 bases, the J end lost 6 bases, and 11 bases lay between the germline ends. A few counts support this clone. What it binds is not known. Data came from immunoSEQ multiplex PCR; TCRdb stores just in-frame clones and leaves some out. The table has around 2,800 clones, around 34% seen once. The V gene is TRBV6-7, the J gene TRBJ2-7; tentative D call: TRBD2 (5 bases). TRBV6-7 falls under the ORF class, with uncertain function. The source material was lung tumor tissue, sampled before any cancer treatment. The source is a male donor aged 60 or over with stage I squamous cell lung carcinoma. CDR3 in DNA: TGTGCCAGCAGTTACGGAGGTAACGGCGAGCAGTACTTC. This gives the protein CASSYGGNGEQYF.